One and the same sample provided the 32 T cell receptor beta chains below, sequenced in a study of tumor and adjacent non-tumor tissue in lung cancer. TCRbeta libraries were built with three rounds of nested PCR, modified from ARM-PCR. MiXCR, run by TCRdb on the multiplex PCR reads, gives a single entry per CDR3 protein. In the table there are tens of thousands of distinct CDR3 sequences, around 76% of which are singletons. No cell sorting was done before RNA was extracted from the tissue. Distant lung tissue was collected more than 3 cm away from the tumor edge. Sequenced material: distant non-tumor lung tissue. These receptors were taken from a man in his sixties with non-small cell lung cancer.

A remark on this clonotype: Possible read error: a much larger clone is one base away. This sequence joins TRBV20-1 and TRBJ2-1; 8 bases match TRBD2. The CDR3 loop spans 14 amino acids. CDR1 and CDR2 from the germline V gene are DFQATT and SNEGSKA (reference sequence). The CDR3 nucleotides are TGCAGTGCTGGTAGCGGGACTACCTACAATGATCAGTTCTTC. It is translated as CSAGSGTTYNDQFF.

Details on this clonotype: Germline and junction disagree at one end, which may indicate a read error. The rearrangement links TRBV5-5 to TRBJ2-3; unclear D gene. Germline V gene data show CDR1 as SGHKS and CDR2 as YYEKEE (reference sequence). The CDR3 loop spans 16 amino acids. The DNA for the CDR3 is TGTGGCAGCAGCTCCTTGTCGACCCGCCGTACAGATACGCAGTATTTT. The encoded protein is CGSSSLSTRRTDTQYF.

In the case of this clonotype: With a much larger clone just one base away, this may be a read error. This sequence joins TRBV5-1 and TRBJ2-6; TRBD2 matches 7 bases. V lost 6 bases to trimming and J lost 2 bases; unmatched junction nucleotides: 5. There are 15 residues in the CDR3. Germline CDR1 reads SGHRS; CDR2 reads YFSETQ. The CDR3 coding sequence is TGCGCCAGCACCCGGGAGGTTACTGGGGCCAACGTCCTGACTTTC. Its protein is CASTREVTGANVLTF.

Many counts were recorded for this clonotype. The CDR3, as DNA: TGTGCCAGCAGAGGGAAGACCCATGAGCAGTTCTTC. It yields the protein CASRGKTHEQFF. The chain couples TRBV12-3 or TRBV12-4 to TRBJ2-1; no definite D call. This CDR3 comprises 12 residues. Deletions cut 6 bases from V and 8 bases from J, with 11 bases between.

In regard to this clonotype: Relative to the germline gene, one junction end is altered; a read error may explain this. V gene TRBV29-1 combines with J gene TRBJ2-3; D is perhaps TRBD1 or TRBD2 (5 bases each). Per the germline V gene, CDR1 is SQVTM and CDR2 is ANQGSEA. The CDR3 runs 14 residues. This chain's CDR3 is CSVDATASIDTQYF. In DNA, the CDR3 is TGCAGCGTCGACGCGACAGCTAGCATAGATACGCAGTATTTT.

In regard to this clonotype: This may come from a read error, since a much larger clone is one base off. The chain combines TRBV10-3 with TRBJ2-7; D possibly corresponds to TRBD2 (5 bases). CDR1 is ENHRY, CDR2 SYGVKD, per germline. V dropped 2 bases and J dropped 6 bases, with 17 bases sitting between them. This CDR3 spans 15 amino acids. CDR3 region: CAISEDMTISVEQYF. The CDR3 DNA reads TGTGCCATCAGTGAGGATATGACTATCTCGGTCGAGCAGTACTTC.

To note about this clonotype: The missing conserved phenylalanine or tryptophan at the end of this CDR3 makes a read error likely. The chain links TRBV6-5 to TRBJ1-3; possibly TRBD1 for D (5 bases). Germline V CDR1 and CDR2: MNHEY, SVGAGI. The CDR3 totals 16 residues. With 0 bases removed from V and 0 bases from J, the gap between germline ends came to 9 bases. The CDR3 here is CASSYSKGSSGNTIYS. In nucleotides, the CDR3 is TGTGCCAGCAGTTACTCCAAGGGGAGCTCTGGAAACACCATATATTCT.

Worth noting for this clonotype: The CDR3 carries no conserved terminal phenylalanine or tryptophan, so it likely arises from a read error. The chain employs TRBV29-1 and TRBJ2-1; TRBD2 aligns across 7 bases. CDR1 is SQVTM and CDR2 is ANQGSEA in the germline V gene. The CDR3 covers 15 residues. CDR3 sequence: CSVGGRARTYNEQFL. The CDR3, as DNA: TGCAGCGTTGGAGGGAGGGCCCGCACATACAATGAACAGTTCTTA.

The sample holds many counts of this clonotype. V and J are TRBV11-3 and TRBJ2-5; TRBD2 agrees at 8 bases. Per the germline V gene, CDR1 is SGHNT and CDR2 is YENEEA. CDR3 length: 15 residues. The V and J ends lost 4 bases and 5 bases, in that order; junction bases with no gene match: 9. The CDR3 region has the DNA TGTGCCAGCAGCTCAGCGGGAGAGGGGCCTGAGACCCAGTACTTC. Its translation is CASSSAGEGPETQYF. Variable domain in full (rest from reference TRBV11-3 and TRBJ2-5): EAGVVQSPRYKIIEKKQPVAFWCNPISGHNTLYWYLQNLGQGPELLIRYENEEAVDDSQLPKDRFSAERLKGVDSTLKIQPAELGDSAVYLCASSSAGEGPETQYFGPGTRLLVL.

Concerning this clonotype: One junction end disagrees with the germline gene, perhaps due to a read error. V is TRBV5-1 and J is TRBJ1-4; D remains unclear. Germline CDR1 and CDR2: SGHRS and YFSETQ. The CDR3 runs to 15 residues. In DNA form, the CDR3 reads TGCCCCAGCAGCGACCTCGGAGGAGGTAATGAAAAACTGTTTTTT. Amino acid sequence: CPSSDLGGGNEKLFF.

Concerning this clonotype itself: A clone one base away is much larger, so this may be a read error. This chain links TRBV7-8 with TRBJ2-3, with 13 bases fitting TRBD2. This CDR3 region has 17 residues. The germline V gene has CDR1 SGHVS and CDR2 FQNEAQ. The CDR3 DNA sequence: TGTGCCAGCAGCTTAGATAAAGGACTAGCGGGAGCAGATACGCGGTATTTT. It is translated as CASSLDKGLAGADTRYF. Full variable domain (outside the CDR3, taken from reference TRBV7-8 and TRBJ2-3): GAGVSQSPRYKVAKRGQDVALRCDPISGHVSLFWYQQALGQGPEFLTYFQNEAQLDKSGLPSDRFFAERPEGSVSTLKIQRTQQEDSAVYLCASSLDKGLAGADTRYFGPGTRLTVL.

The J gene is TRBJ2-1, the V gene TRBV11-3, with TRBD2 matching over 7 bases. Germline-derived CDR1 and CDR2 are SGHNT and YENEEA. The CDR3 spans 16 residues. V shed 4 bases and J 5 bases; nucleotides not matched to a gene: 11. CDR3 region: CASSSPGLTWNNEQFF. CDR3 nucleotides: TGTGCCAGCAGCTCCCCGGGACTAACGTGGAACAATGAGCAGTTCTTC.

As regards this clonotype: The missing conserved phenylalanine or tryptophan at the end of this CDR3 makes a read error likely. Because the CDR3's place on the DNA is in doubt, the DNA is left out and the CDR3 is given as listed by TCRdb. The rearrangement uses TRBV6-1 and TRBJ2-1. CDR1 is MNHNS, CDR2 SASEGT, per germline. Both ends counted, the CDR3 spans 11 residues. This CDR3 is CASSEFGEQFL.

This chain connects TRBV30 to TRBJ2-5; 10 nucleotides align to TRBD2. After removal of 2 bases from V and 5 bases from J, the junction contained 5 bases not matched to a gene. The germline gives CDR1 GTSNPN, CDR2 SVGIG (reference sequence). The CDR3 covers 14 residues. The CDR3, as DNA: TGTGCCTGGAGTAGCCTAGCGGGGGTGGAGACCCAGTACTTC. Protein sequence: CAWSSLAGVETQYF. Drawing the rest from reference TRBV30 and TRBJ2-5, the complete variable domain is SQTIHQWPATLVQPVGSPLSLECTVEGTSNPNLYWYRQAAGRGLQLLFYSVGIGQISSEVPQNLSASRPQDRQFILSSKKLLLSDSGFYLCAWSSLAGVETQYFGPGTRLLVL.

Concerning this clonotype: A much larger clonotype is one base distant, so this may be a read error. The chain employs TRBV20-1 and TRBJ2-6; 7 positions match TRBD1. From germline, CDR1 is DFQATT and CDR2 SNEGSKA (reference sequence). CDR3 length: 16 residues. The CDR3 is CSARGLQGSGAYVLTF. The CDR3 DNA reads as TGCAGTGCTAGAGGGCTACAGGGGTCTGGGGCCTACGTCCTGACTTTC.

Comment on this clonotype: A junction boundary mismatches the germline segment, possibly from a read error. This chain links TRBV4-2 with TRBJ1-5, with D tentatively TRBD1 (6 bases). Per germline, CDR1 LGHNA and CDR2 YNFKEQ. The CDR3 covers 14 residues. Here the CDR3 reads CAGSPYGGSQPQHF. The CDR3 nucleotides read TGTGCCGGCAGCCCATACGGGGGCAGTCAGCCCCAGCATTTT.

Concerning this clonotype: One end of the junction is discordant with germline, which a read error may explain. J is TRBJ1-2 and V is TRBV4-2; TRBD1 might be the D (5 bases). The CDR3 length is 16 residues. CDR1 and CDR2 from the germline V gene are LGHNA and YNFKEQ. The CDR3 DNA sequence: TGTGCCAGCAGCCAAGGTAGTGCGGGGACTATACATGGCTACATCTTC. Its translation: CASSQGSAGTIHGYIF.

As to this clonotype: A much larger clone lies a single base off, so this may be a read error. This rearrangement joins TRBV7-9 to TRBJ2-7; D call uncertain. Germline V gene data show CDR1 as SEHNR and CDR2 as FQNEAQ (reference sequence). The CDR3 covers 12 residues. The CDR3 loop reads CAGSHQSYEQYF. The CDR3 DNA is TGTGCCGGCAGCCATCAAAGCTACGAGCAGTACTTC. The full variable domain, completed using reference TRBV7-9 and TRBJ2-7, is DTGVSQNPRHKITKRGQNVTFRCDPISEHNRLYWYRQTLGQGPEFLTYFQNEAQLEKSRLLSDRFSAERPKGSFSTLEIQRTEQGDSAMYLCAGSHQSYEQYFGPGTRLTVT.

This clonotype was observed many times. This chain links TRBV14 with TRBJ2-3; D is possibly TRBD1 (5 bases). The CDR3 extends over 18 amino acids. Germline loops: CDR1 SGHDN, CDR2 FVKESK. Trimming removed 2 bases from V and 2 bases from J, with 20 bases in between. The DNA for the CDR3 is TGTGCCAGCAGCCAAATGGGGCTTGGAGTCGCAGACACAGATACGCAGTATTTT. Encoded protein: CASSQMGLGVADTDTQYF.

Comments on this clonotype: The CDR3 does not end in the conserved phenylalanine or tryptophan, so this is likely a read error. The DNA is left out, because the CDR3 cannot be placed on it with certainty; the CDR3 is given as TCRdb lists it. CDR3 protein: CASSLYPLVKNIRYI. The chain carries TRBV28 and TRBJ2-4. The CDR3 extends over 15 residues, inclusive of both ends. CDR1 is MDHEN and CDR2 is SYDVKM in the germline V gene.

The V and J genes are TRBV10-2 and TRBJ2-5; 7 bases map to TRBD1. The germline V gene encodes CDR1 WSHSY and CDR2 SAAADI. CDR3 length equals 14 residues. Germline trimming cut 9 bases from V and 10 bases from J; bases unmatched to any gene: 17. The CDR3 region is CASKSGQATAIQYF. CDR3 sequence (DNA): TGCGCCAGTAAATCCGGACAGGCGACTGCGATCCAGTACTTC.

About this clonotype itself: The junction departs from germline at one end; a sequencing error may be responsible. The rearrangement joins TRBV6-5 to TRBJ1-1; D is uncertain. Germline lookup yields CDR1 MNHEY and CDR2 SVGAGI. The CDR3 is 13 residues long. The CDR3 DNA follows: TGTGCCAGCAATTTTGGTTCCTACACTAAAGCTTTCTTT. Translation: CASNFGSYTKAFF.

This chain links TRBV29-1 with TRBJ2-7, with D unclear. The CDR3 is 15 amino acids. V was cut by 0 bases and J by 3 bases, with 15 bases left in between. Germline V lookup: CDR1 SQVTM, CDR2 ANQGSEA. For the CDR3, the DNA is TGCAGCGTTGAAGAATCTAGTAGCAGGAACTACGAGCAGTACTTC. This sequence encodes CSVEESSSRNYEQYF.

Points on this clonotype: A much bigger clone sits one base away, suggesting this may be a read error. The chain uses TRBV7-8 and TRBJ1-4; D is unresolved. CDR3 size: 16 residues. Germline V gives CDR1 SGHVS, CDR2 FQNEAQ. This CDR3 reads CVSSLGQFATNEKLFF. The CDR3 coding sequence is TGTGTCAGCAGCTTAGGGCAGTTTGCAACTAATGAAAAACTGTTTTTT.

This rearrangement joins TRBV12-3 or TRBV12-4 to TRBJ2-5; D uncertain. The CDR3 spans 14 residues. Between the trimmed V and J ends, which lost 9 bases and 5 bases, there was a span of 19 bases. The CDR3 region has the DNA TGTGCCAGGCGCTCGGAGCTACCGGAGGAGACCCAGTACTTC. It specifies CARRSELPEETQYF.

This clonotype occurred a few times. A clone one base away is much larger, so this may be a read error. V gene TRBV24-1 combines with J gene TRBJ2-1, with no clear D. There are 13 residues in the CDR3. V shed 2 bases and J shed 9 bases, with 10 bases lying between them. CDR1 and CDR2 (germline): KGHDR, SFDVKD. This chain's CDR3 is CATSDSAAPEQFF. CDR3 in DNA: TGTGCCACCAGTGATTCTGCCGCTCCTGAGCAGTTCTTC.

To note about this clonotype: Here the CDR3 omits its conserved ending phenylalanine or tryptophan, so a read error is the likely source. The limits of the CDR3 on the DNA are not certain, so only TCRdb's listed CDR3 is given. This chain connects TRBV21-1 to TRBJ2-7; the listed D gene, TRBD1, was not tested against the DNA. TRBV21-1 counts as a pseudogene. The CDR3 is 16 amino acids in total, end residues counted. The CDR3 is CASSKALGQRSYEQYI.

A note on this clonotype: At one end the junction does not follow the germline gene, possibly because of a read error. This sequence joins TRBV29-1 and TRBJ2-1, with D possibly TRBD2 on 5 matching bases. The germline V gene has CDR1 SQVTM and CDR2 ANQGSEA. This CDR3 comprises 11 residues. The CDR3 spells CRVEYTGEQFF. Written as DNA, the CDR3 is TGCAGAGTTGAATACACGGGGGAGCAGTTCTTC.

In its sample, this clonotype was seen a few times. As the CDR3 is not closed by the conserved phenylalanine or tryptophan, this likely results from a read error. The chain uses TRBV12-3 or TRBV12-4 and TRBJ1-1; D call uncertain. The CDR3 spans 13 residues. V was clipped by 9 bases and J by 5 bases, with 16 bases between them. The CDR3 DNA reads TGTGCCAGTAGTCTATCCAGGAGTACTGAAGCTTTCCTT. It encodes CASSLSRSTEAFL.

Note on this clonotype: This may be a read error, as it is one base from a much larger clone. Because it lacks the conserved phenylalanine or tryptophan at the end, this CDR3 is likely a read error. The rearrangement uses TRBV20-1 and TRBJ1-1; D possibly corresponds to TRBD1 (5 bases). The CDR3 has 15 residues. V gave up 6 bases and J gave up 0 bases, with 17 bases separating them. Per germline, CDR1 DFQATT and CDR2 SNEGSKA (reference sequence). DNA of the CDR3: TGCAGTGCCCCGAACAGGATAAAAATGAACACTGAAGCTTTCTTA. Protein sequence: CSAPNRIKMNTEAFL.

A note on this clonotype: Relative to the germline gene, one junction end is altered; a read error may explain this. The rearrangement uses TRBV5-1 and TRBJ1-1; maybe TRBD1 (6 bases). The V gene's germline CDR1 is SGHRS and CDR2 YFSETQ. CDR3 length: 15 residues. CDR3 residues: CASSLEDSRNIEALF. CDR3 nucleotides: TGCGCCAGCAGCTTGGAGGACAGCCGAAACATTGAAGCTCTCTTT. The complete variable domain, with remaining parts taken from reference TRBV5-1 and TRBJ1-1, reads KAGVTQTPRYLIKTRGQQVTLSCSPISGHRSVSWYQQTPGQGLQFLFEYFSETQRNKGNFPGRFSGRQFSNSRSEMNVSTLELGDSALYLCASSLEDSRNIEALFGQGTRLTVV.

Points on this clonotype: The CDR3 does not end in the conserved phenylalanine or tryptophan, so this is likely a read error. No DNA is shown, since the ends of the CDR3 on it are uncertain; the CDR3 is the one TCRdb lists. This sequence joins TRBV29-1 and TRBJ1-1; TRBD1 was called by the table and not checked on the DNA. Germline CDR1 is SQVTM and CDR2 is ANQGSEA. The CDR3 numbers 13 amino acids, ends counted. CDR3 loop: CSASAGGDIEASS.